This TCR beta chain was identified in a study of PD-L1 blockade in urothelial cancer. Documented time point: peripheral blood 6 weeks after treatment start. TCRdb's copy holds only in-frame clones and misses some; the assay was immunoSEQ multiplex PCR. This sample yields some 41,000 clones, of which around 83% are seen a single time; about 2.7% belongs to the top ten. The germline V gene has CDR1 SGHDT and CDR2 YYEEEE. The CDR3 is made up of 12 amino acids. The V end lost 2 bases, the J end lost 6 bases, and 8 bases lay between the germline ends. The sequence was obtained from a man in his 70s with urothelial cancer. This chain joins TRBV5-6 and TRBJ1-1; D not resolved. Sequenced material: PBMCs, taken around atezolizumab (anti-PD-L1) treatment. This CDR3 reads CASSLSSAEAFF. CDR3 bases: TGTGCCAGCAGCTTAAGCAGCGCTGAAGCTTTCTTT.